The T cell receptor (beta chain) described here comes from a study of T cell changes during pregnancy in multiple sclerosis. Repertoires were generated with immunoSEQ multiplex PCR, while TCRdb's copy carries only in-frame clones and drops some. The table shows about 43,000 clones, with 85% to 90% occurring only once. This CDR3 comprises 14 residues. Germline loops: CDR1 SEHNR, CDR2 FQNEAQ (reference sequence). The germline V and J ends were trimmed by 8 bases and 0 bases, with 11 bases remaining between them. The gene calls are TRBV7-9 and TRBJ2-1; D perhaps matches TRBD2 (6 bases). This TCR was sampled from a female donor in good health, enrolled as a control in a pregnancy study. Sequencing was performed on peripheral blood, taken in the second trimester of pregnancy. CDR3 nucleotides: TGTGCCAGCTCGGACGGGAGCTCCTACAATGAGCAGTTCTTC. Translated, it gives CASSDGSSYNEQFF.